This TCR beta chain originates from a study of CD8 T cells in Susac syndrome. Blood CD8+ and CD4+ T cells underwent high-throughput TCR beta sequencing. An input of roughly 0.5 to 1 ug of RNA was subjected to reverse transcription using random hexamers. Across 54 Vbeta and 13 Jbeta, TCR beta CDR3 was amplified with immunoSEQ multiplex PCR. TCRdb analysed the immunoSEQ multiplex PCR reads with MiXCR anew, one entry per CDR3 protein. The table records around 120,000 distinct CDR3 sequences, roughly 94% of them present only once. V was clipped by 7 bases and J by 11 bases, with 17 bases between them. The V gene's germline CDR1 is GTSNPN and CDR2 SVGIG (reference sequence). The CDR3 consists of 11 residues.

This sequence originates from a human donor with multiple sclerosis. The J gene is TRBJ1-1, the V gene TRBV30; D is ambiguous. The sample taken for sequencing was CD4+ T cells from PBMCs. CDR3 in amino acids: CASTGLLWAFF. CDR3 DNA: TGTGCCTCTACGGGCCTCCTCTGGGCTTTCTTT.